One sample yielded the 27 T cell receptor beta chains listed below, sequenced in a study of T cell responses to AZD1222 COVID-19 vaccine. Some clones are missing from TCRdb's copy, which holds only in-frame ones; the method was immunoSEQ multiplex PCR. The data hold about 150,000 clones, with 92% observed a single time. The sequencing used peripheral blood, collected 28 days after the second AZD1222 dose. These receptors all come from an adult who received the AZD1222 COVID-19 vaccine.

This clone was seen a few times. CDR3 sequence: CASRPQGNTEAFF. The CDR3 DNA reads as TGTGCCAGCAGACCACAGGGGAACACTGAAGCTTTCTTT. V usage is TRBV27 and J usage is TRBJ1-1, with D maybe TRBD1 (6 bases). Germline lookup yields CDR1 MNHEY and CDR2 SMNVEV (reference sequence). V was cut by 6 bases and J by 1 base, with 9 bases left in between. The CDR3 runs 13 residues.

This clone was picked up a small number of times. The genes are TRBV15 and TRBJ1-5; D uncertain. V was shortened by 4 bases and J by 5 bases, with 12 bases between the two germline ends. The CDR3 sequence is 14 residues long. CDR1 is LNHNV, CDR2 YYDKDF, per germline (reference sequence). This chain's CDR3 is CATSKETEYQPQHF. The CDR3, as DNA: TGTGCCACCAGCAAAGAAACAGAGTATCAGCCCCAGCATTTT.

V usage is TRBV6-2 or TRBV6-3 and J usage is TRBJ1-2, with unresolved D. V lost 6 bases to trimming and J lost 1 base, with 15 bases between them. CDR1 is MNHEY, CDR2 SVGEGT, per germline. The CDR3 spans 15 residues. CDR3 nucleotides: TGTGCCAGCAGCAACTCGGGCATCCTTAACTATGGCTACACCTTC. Its translation: CASSNSGILNYGYTF.

This chain links TRBV4-3 with TRBJ1-5; the D is unclear. The ends were cut back, 0 bases at V and 3 bases at J, with 3 bases in the middle. From germline, CDR1 is LGHNA and CDR2 YSLEER. The CDR3 consists of 13 residues. The CDR3 DNA reads as TGCGCCAGCAGCCAAGAAAACAATCAGCCCCAGCATTTT. It is translated as CASSQENNQPQHF.

V gene TRBV7-9 combines with J gene TRBJ2-3; D gene unclear. V gave up 3 bases and J gave up 5 bases, with 12 bases separating them. The CDR3 loop spans 14 amino acids. Germline loops: CDR1 SEHNR, CDR2 FQNEAQ (reference sequence). CDR3 sequence (DNA): TGTGCCAGCAGCTTTGGTAGGGCGAGAGATACGCAGTATTTT. This translates into CASSFGRARDTQYF.

The chain joins TRBV7-2 to TRBJ2-7; 7 nucleotides align to TRBD1. V was clipped by 5 bases and J by 10 bases; unmatched bases: 8. CDR1 is SGHTA and CDR2 is FQGNSA in the germline V gene. The CDR3 loop spans 12 amino acids. CDR3 bases: TGTGCCAGCAGCGCCGACAGGGTACTTCAGTACTTC. As protein: CASSADRVLQYF.

The chain has TRBV6-5 and TRBJ1-4, with D perhaps TRBD1 (6 bases). The CDR3 consists of 15 residues. Trimming removed 6 bases at V and 7 bases at J, with 18 bases between. Germline loops: CDR1 MNHEY, CDR2 SVGAGI. The CDR3 sequence is CASSRTGFLGEKLFF. As DNA, the CDR3 is TGTGCCAGCAGCCGCACAGGGTTTCTCGGTGAAAAACTGTTTTTT.

This clone showed up just a few times. The chain joins TRBV5-8 to TRBJ2-7; no reliable D call. The CDR3 consists of 13 residues. The germline V gene encodes CDR1 SGHTS and CDR2 YDEGEE. Trimming removed 0 bases from V and 1 base from J, with 5 bases in between. The CDR3, as DNA: TGTGCCAGCAGCTTGGACGTATCCTACGAGCAGTACTTC. Translated, it gives CASSLDVSYEQYF.

This chain links TRBV29-1 with TRBJ1-2; D is ambiguous. The CDR3 has 12 amino acids. V dropped 2 bases and J dropped 2 bases, with 6 bases sitting between them. Germline CDR1 SQVTM, CDR2 ANQGSEA. The CDR3 spells CSVELGNYGYTF. CDR3 nucleotide sequence: TGCAGCGTTGAACTAGGAAACTATGGCTACACCTTC. Filled out from reference TRBV29-1 and TRBJ1-2, the complete variable domain reads SAVISQKPSRDICQRGTSLTIQCQVDSQVTMMFWYRQQPGQSLTLIATANQGSEATYESGFVIDKFPISRPNLTFSTLTVSNMSPEDSSIYLCSVELGNYGYTFGSGTRLTVV.

The J gene is TRBJ1-6, the V gene TRBV9, with no clear D. CDR1 is SGDLS and CDR2 is YYNGEE in the germline V gene. The CDR3 spans 14 residues. V lost 5 bases to trimming and J lost 7 bases, with 13 bases between them. The DNA of the CDR3 is TGTGCCAGCAGTCCCAATATGGGGAATTCACCCCTCCACTTT. Its protein product is CASSPNMGNSPLHF.

The chain uses TRBV28 and TRBJ1-6, with D perhaps matching TRBD1 (5 bases). Between the trimmed V and J ends, which lost 5 bases and 7 bases, there was a span of 18 bases. The V gene's germline CDR1 is MDHEN and CDR2 SYDVKM. The CDR3 loop spans 16 amino acids. The CDR3 coding sequence is TGTGCCAGCAGTCCAGGTCCAGGGATGGTGAATTCACCCCTCCACTTT. It codes for CASSPGPGMVNSPLHF. Based on the CDR3 plus reference TRBV28 and TRBJ1-6, the full variable domain is DVKVTQSSRYLVKRTGEKVFLECVQDMDHENMFWYRQDPGLGLRLIYFSYDVKMKEKGDIPEGYSVSREKKERFSLILESASTNQTSMYLCASSPGPGMVNSPLHFGNGTRLTVT.

The genes are TRBV9 and TRBJ2-2; D is uncertain. Looked up from germline, CDR1 is SGDLS and CDR2 is YYNGEE. The CDR3 is 17 amino acids. Trimming removed 0 bases at V and 0 bases at J, with 12 bases between. The CDR3 protein is CASSVDATSANTGELFF. The CDR3 bases are TGTGCCAGCAGCGTAGACGCGACCAGCGCGAACACCGGGGAGCTGTTTTTT.

The rearrangement links TRBV4-2 to TRBJ1-4, with D unclear. This CDR3 is 15 amino acids long. V was pared by 0 bases and J by 8 bases, with 13 bases between. Germline lookup yields CDR1 LGHNA and CDR2 YNFKEQ. CDR3 sequence (DNA): TGTGCCAGCAGCCAAGATATGAGACTGGAAGAAAAACTGTTTTTT. Amino acid sequence: CASSQDMRLEEKLFF.

This clone was detected a few times. The CDR3 is CASSPVKTSTEAFF. In nucleotides, the CDR3 is TGTGCCAGCTCACCGGTTAAAACCTCCACTGAAGCTTTCTTT. This chain uses TRBV18 with TRBJ1-1, with D unclear. The V end lost 3 bases, the J end lost 4 bases, and 12 bases lay between the germline ends. This CDR3 comprises 14 residues. Germline V CDR1 and CDR2: KGHSH, LQKENI.

The chain combines TRBV7-2 with TRBJ2-1, with 15 positions matching TRBD2. The V gene's germline CDR1 is SGHTA and CDR2 FQGNSA. CDR3 length equals 18 residues. V lost 5 bases, J lost 8 bases, and 13 bases stayed unmatched. In DNA form, the CDR3 reads TGTGCCAGCAGCATTGGACTAGCGGGAGGGAGTATACAATATGAGCAGTTCTTC. Translation gives CASSIGLAGGSIQYEQFF.

The rearrangement links TRBV7-2 to TRBJ2-2, with D uncertain. The V end lost 4 bases, the J end lost 4 bases, and 16 bases lay between the germline ends. This CDR3 has 16 residues. From germline, CDR1 is SGHTA and CDR2 FQGNSA. For the CDR3, the DNA is TGTGCCAGCAGCTCCCCCCTTGGGTTGGGCACCGGGGAGCTGTTTTTT. Its translation is CASSSPLGLGTGELFF.

This chain uses TRBV3-1 (or the pseudogene TRBV3-2) with TRBJ1-1; D uncertain. V was shortened by 0 bases and J by 11 bases, with 10 bases between the two germline ends. Germline CDR1 reads LGHDT; CDR2 reads YNNKEL (reference sequence). This CDR3 is built from 12 residues. The CDR3 spells CASSQDPLGAFF. For the CDR3, the DNA is TGTGCCAGCAGCCAAGATCCACTGGGGGCTTTCTTT.

V is TRBV10-3 and J is TRBJ1-6; D is perhaps TRBD1 (6 bases). Germline loops: CDR1 ENHRY, CDR2 SYGVKD. Trimming took 6 bases from V and 0 from J, leaving 6 bases between them. CDR3 size: 14 residues. For the CDR3, the DNA is TGTGCCATCAGGGACAGCTCCTATAATTCACCCCTCCACTTT. Translating gives CAIRDSSYNSPLHF.

The chain links TRBV7-8 to TRBJ1-1, with D possibly being TRBD1 (6 bases). The CDR3 is 12 amino acids. CDR1 and CDR2 (germline): SGHVS, FQNEAQ. V was shortened by 5 bases and J by 7 bases, with 11 bases between the two germline ends. The CDR3, as DNA: TGTGCCAGCAGCAAAGGACAGAATGAAGCTTTCTTT. Translation gives CASSKGQNEAFF.

The chain joins TRBV27 to TRBJ1-2, with D perhaps matching TRBD1 (5 bases). The CDR3 totals 13 residues. CDR1 and CDR2 (germline): MNHEY, SMNVEV (reference sequence). V lost 2 bases and J lost 5, with 9 bases in between. The CDR3 DNA is TGTGCCAGCAGTTTACAGGGCCCTTATGGCTACACCTTC. It specifies CASSLQGPYGYTF.

The chain recombines TRBV28 with TRBJ1-1; possible D gene TRBD1, 6 bases. V was pared by 2 bases and J by 3 bases, with 10 bases between. CDR1 and CDR2 from the germline V gene are MDHEN and SYDVKM. CDR3 size: 14 residues. CDR3 residues: CASSLEDRYTEAFF. The CDR3, as DNA: TGTGCCAGCAGTTTAGAGGACAGATACACTGAAGCTTTCTTT.

The chain uses TRBV7-2 and TRBJ2-1; tentative D call: TRBD1 (5 bases). The CDR3 is 14 amino acids. V lost 1 base and J lost 2, with 6 bases in between. Germline assignment: CDR1 SGHTA and CDR2 FQGNSA. Here the CDR3 DNA reads TGTGCCAGCAGCTTAGTGGACACCTACAATGAGCAGTTCTTC. Translated: CASSLVDTYNEQFF.

CDR3 in amino acids: CASGLVPALTGKYQETQYF. The CDR3 region has the DNA TGTGCTAGTGGTTTGGTACCCGCCTTGACAGGCAAGTACCAAGAGACCCAGTACTTC. The chain is built from TRBV12-5 and TRBJ2-5; tentatively, D is TRBD1 (6 bases). There are 19 residues in the CDR3. Germline V CDR1 and CDR2: LGHNT, FRNRAP. V was clipped by 0 bases and J by 0 bases, with 20 bases between them.

The chain links TRBV11-3 to TRBJ2-1; 7 nucleotides match TRBD2. The V gene's germline CDR1 is SGHNT and CDR2 YENEEA. J gave up 7 bases and V 3 bases, and 3 bases lay outside the gene matches. The CDR3 is 13 amino acids. CDR3 amino acids: CASSLGGGNEQFF. Written as DNA, the CDR3 is TGTGCCAGCAGCTTGGGGGGAGGGAATGAGCAGTTCTTC.

The rearrangement links TRBV7-9 to TRBJ1-2; D gene ambiguous. CDR1 and CDR2 (germline): SEHNR, FQNEAQ (reference sequence). This CDR3 comprises 13 residues. The V end lost 5 bases, the J end lost 8 bases, and 15 bases lay between the germline ends. The CDR3 DNA is TGTGCCAGCAGCCTTCCAACGGCTGGCGGCTACACCTTC. Amino acid sequence: CASSLPTAGGYTF.

The chain couples TRBV27 to TRBJ2-3, with 10 positions matching TRBD1. The CDR3 has 17 amino acids. V was pared by 6 bases and J by 2 bases, with 11 bases of the junction left unmatched. The germline V gene has CDR1 MNHEY and CDR2 SMNVEV (reference sequence). The chain's CDR3 is CASSYNLGTGVTDTQYF. The CDR3 DNA reads TGTGCCAGCAGCTACAACCTAGGGACAGGGGTCACAGATACGCAGTATTTT.

The chain carries TRBV25-1 and TRBJ1-2, with D possibly matching TRBD1 (6 bases). This CDR3 is built from 12 residues. Germline V gives CDR1 MGHDK, CDR2 SYGVNS. Trimming took off 6 bases at V and 8 bases at J, with 13 bases between the two ends. The CDR3: CASRDTGYGYTF. The CDR3 DNA sequence: TGTGCCAGCAGGGACACAGGGTACGGCTACACCTTC.